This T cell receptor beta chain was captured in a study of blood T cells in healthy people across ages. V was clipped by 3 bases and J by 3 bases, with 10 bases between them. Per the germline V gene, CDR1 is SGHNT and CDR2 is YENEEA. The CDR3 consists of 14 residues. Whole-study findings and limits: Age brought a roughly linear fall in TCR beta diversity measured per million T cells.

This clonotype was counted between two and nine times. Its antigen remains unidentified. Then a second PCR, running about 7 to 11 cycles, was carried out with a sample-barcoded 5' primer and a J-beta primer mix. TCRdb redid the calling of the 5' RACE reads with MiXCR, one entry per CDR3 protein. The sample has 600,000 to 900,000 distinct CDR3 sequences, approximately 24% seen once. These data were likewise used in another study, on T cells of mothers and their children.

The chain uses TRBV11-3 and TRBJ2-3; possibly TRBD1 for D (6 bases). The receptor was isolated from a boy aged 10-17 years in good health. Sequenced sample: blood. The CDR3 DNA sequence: TGTGCCAGCAGCTTTTTACAGGGTACAGATACGCAGTATTTT. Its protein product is CASSFLQGTDTQYF.